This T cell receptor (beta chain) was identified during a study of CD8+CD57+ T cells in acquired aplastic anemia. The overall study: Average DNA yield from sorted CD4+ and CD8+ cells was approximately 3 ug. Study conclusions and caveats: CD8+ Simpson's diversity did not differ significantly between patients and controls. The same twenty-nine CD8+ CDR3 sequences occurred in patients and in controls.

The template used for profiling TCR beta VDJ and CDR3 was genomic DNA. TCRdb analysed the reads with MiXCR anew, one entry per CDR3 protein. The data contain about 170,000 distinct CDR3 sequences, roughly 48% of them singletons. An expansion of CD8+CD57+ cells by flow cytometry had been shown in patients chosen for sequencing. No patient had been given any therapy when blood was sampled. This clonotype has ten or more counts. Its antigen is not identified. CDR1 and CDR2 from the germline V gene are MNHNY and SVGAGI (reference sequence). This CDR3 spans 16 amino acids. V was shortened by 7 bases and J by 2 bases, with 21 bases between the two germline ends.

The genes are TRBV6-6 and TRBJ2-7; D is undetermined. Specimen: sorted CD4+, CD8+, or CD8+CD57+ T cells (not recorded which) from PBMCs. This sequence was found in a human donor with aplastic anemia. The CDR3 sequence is CASMGISWASTYEQYF. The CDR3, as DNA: TGTGCCAGCATGGGAATTTCGTGGGCCTCAACCTACGAGCAGTACTTC.